This TCR beta chain was captured in a study of cytomegalovirus exposure and HLA in healthy donors. On the study more broadly: In a later analysis, it was reported that the 120 validation repertoires had been produced on the same platform as the roughly 700 repertoires belonging to the first cohort. General observations from the study: The study flagged some 180 TCR beta chains as cytomegalovirus-associated.

Sequenced by immunoSEQ multiplex PCR; TCRdb stores in-frame clones only, minus some. The sample has more than 250,000 clones, roughly nine tenths seen once; the top ten hold approximately 1.2%. With 7 bases removed from V and 7 bases from J, the gap between germline ends came to 19 bases. Germline-derived CDR1 and CDR2 are MNHNS and SASEGT. There are 14 residues in the CDR3. With regard to this clone: The antigen remains undetermined.

This TCR derives from a woman in her twenties or thirties in good health and CMV-seropositive. The genes are TRBV6-1 and TRBJ2-5; tentatively, D is TRBD1 (5 bases). Material: PBMCs. CDR3 in amino acids: CASTPLAAQGTQYF. CDR3 DNA sequence: TGTGCCAGCACTCCCTTGGCAGCCCAGGGGACCCAGTACTTC.